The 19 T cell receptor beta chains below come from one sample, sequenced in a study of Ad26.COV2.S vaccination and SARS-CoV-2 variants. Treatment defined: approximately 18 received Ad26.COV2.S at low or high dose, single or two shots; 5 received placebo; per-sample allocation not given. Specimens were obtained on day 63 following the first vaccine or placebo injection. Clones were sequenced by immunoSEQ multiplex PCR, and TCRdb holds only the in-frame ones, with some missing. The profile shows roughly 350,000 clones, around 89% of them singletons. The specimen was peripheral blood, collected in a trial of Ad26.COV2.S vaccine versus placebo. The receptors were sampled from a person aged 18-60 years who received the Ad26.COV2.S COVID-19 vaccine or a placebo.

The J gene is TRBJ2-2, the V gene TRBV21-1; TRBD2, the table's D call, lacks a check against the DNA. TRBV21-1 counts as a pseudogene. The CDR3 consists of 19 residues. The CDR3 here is CASSKALDSGEPGSGELFF. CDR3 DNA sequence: TGTGCCAGCAGCAAAGCGCTTGATAGCGGGGAGCCGGGGTCCGGGGAGCTGTTTTTT.

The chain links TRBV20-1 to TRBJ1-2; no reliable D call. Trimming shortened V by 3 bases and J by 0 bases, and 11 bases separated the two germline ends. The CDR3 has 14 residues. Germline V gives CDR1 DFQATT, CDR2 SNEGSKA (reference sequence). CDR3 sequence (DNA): TGCAGTGCTAGTAGTCCAGTTACTAACTATGGCTACACCTTC. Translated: CSASSPVTNYGYTF.

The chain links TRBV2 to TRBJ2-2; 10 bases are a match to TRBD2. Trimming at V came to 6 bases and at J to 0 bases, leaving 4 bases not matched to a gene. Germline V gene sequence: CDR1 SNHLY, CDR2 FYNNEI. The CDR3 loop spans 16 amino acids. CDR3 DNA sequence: TGTGCCAGCAGCCTACTAGCGGGGTCGAACACCGGGGAGCTGTTTTTT. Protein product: CASSLLAGSNTGELFF.

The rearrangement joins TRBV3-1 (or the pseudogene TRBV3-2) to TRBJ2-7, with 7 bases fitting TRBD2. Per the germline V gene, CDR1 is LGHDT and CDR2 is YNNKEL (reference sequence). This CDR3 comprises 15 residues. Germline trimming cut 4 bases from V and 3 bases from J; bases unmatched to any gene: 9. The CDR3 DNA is TGTGCCAGCAGCCGAACTAGCGAGCCTGACTACGAGCAGTACTTC. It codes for CASSRTSEPDYEQYF.

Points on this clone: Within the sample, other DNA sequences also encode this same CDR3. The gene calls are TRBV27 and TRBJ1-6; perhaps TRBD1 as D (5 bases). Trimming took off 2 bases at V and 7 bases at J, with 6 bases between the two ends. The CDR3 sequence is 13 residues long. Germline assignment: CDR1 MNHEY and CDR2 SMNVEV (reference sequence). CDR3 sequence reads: CASSLGGNSPLHF. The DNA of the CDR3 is TGTGCCAGCAGTTTAGGGGGGAATTCACCCCTCCACTTT.

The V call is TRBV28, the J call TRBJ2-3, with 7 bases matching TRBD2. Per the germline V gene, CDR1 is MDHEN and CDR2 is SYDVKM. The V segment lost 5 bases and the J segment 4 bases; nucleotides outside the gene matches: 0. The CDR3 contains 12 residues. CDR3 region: CASSTSADTQYF. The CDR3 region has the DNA TGTGCCAGCAGTACTAGCGCAGATACGCAGTATTTT. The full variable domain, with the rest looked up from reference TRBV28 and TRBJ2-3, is DVKVTQSSRYLVKRTGEKVFLECVQDMDHENMFWYRQDPGLGLRLIYFSYDVKMKEKGDIPEGYSVSREKKERFSLILESASTNQTSMYLCASSTSADTQYFGPGTRLTVL.

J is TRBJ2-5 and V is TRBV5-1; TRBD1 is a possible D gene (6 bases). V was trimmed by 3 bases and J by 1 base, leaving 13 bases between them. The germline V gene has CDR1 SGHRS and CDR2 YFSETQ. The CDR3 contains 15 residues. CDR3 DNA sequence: TGCGCCAGCAGCTGGGGCGGACAGATCCAAGAGACCCAGTACTTC. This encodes CASSWGGQIQETQYF.

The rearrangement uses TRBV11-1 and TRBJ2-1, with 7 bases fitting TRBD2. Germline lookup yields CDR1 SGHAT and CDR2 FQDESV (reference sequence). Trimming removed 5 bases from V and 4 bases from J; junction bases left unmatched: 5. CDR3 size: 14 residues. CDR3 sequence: CASSLREVYNEQFF. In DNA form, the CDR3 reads TGTGCCAGCAGCCTCCGGGAGGTTTACAATGAGCAGTTCTTC.

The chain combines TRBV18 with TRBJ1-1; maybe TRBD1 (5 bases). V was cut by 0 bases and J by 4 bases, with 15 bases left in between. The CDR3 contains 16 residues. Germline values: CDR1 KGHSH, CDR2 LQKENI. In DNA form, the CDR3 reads TGTGCCAGCTCACCACCGACCGGGGGGGAAGGCACTGAAGCTTTCTTT. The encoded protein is CASSPPTGGEGTEAFF.

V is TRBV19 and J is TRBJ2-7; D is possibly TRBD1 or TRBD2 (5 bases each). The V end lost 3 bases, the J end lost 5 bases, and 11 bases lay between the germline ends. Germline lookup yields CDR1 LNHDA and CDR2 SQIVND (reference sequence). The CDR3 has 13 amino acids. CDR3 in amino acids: CASSIGARNEQYF. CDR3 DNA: TGTGCCAGTAGTATCGGGGCGCGAAACGAGCAGTACTTC.

CDR3 amino acids: CASSTPDTDTQYF. The CDR3 nucleotides are TGTGCCAGCAGCACTCCAGACACAGATACGCAGTATTTT. This chain links TRBV7-9 with TRBJ2-3; D is undetermined. The CDR3 consists of 13 residues. CDR1 is SEHNR, CDR2 FQNEAQ, per germline (reference sequence). The V gene lost 5 bases and the J gene lost 2 bases, with 8 bases spanning the gap.

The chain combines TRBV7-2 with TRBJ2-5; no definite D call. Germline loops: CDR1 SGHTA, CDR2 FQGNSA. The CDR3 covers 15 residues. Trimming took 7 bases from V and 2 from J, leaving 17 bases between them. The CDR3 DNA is TGTGCCAGCACCTCCTTTGGTGGCAGGCAAGAGACCCAGTACTTC. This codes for CASTSFGGRQETQYF.

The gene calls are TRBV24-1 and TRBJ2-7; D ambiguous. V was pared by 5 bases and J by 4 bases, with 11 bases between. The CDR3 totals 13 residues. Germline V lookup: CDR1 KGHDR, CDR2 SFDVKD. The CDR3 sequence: CATSVTDGYEQYF. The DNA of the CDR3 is TGTGCCACCAGTGTAACAGATGGATACGAGCAGTACTTC.

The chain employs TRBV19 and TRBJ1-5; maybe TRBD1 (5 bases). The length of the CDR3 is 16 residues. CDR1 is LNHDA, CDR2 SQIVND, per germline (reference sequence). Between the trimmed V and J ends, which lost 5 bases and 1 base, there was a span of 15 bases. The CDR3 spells CASSSFPGTSNQPQHF. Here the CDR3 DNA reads TGTGCCAGTAGTTCCTTCCCCGGGACGAGCAATCAGCCCCAGCATTTT.

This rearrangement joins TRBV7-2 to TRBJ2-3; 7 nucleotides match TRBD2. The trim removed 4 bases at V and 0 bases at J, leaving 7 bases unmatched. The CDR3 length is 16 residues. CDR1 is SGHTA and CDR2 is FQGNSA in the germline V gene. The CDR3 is CASSSASGSSTDTQYF. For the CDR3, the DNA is TGTGCCAGCAGCTCCGCTAGCGGATCTAGCACAGATACGCAGTATTTT.

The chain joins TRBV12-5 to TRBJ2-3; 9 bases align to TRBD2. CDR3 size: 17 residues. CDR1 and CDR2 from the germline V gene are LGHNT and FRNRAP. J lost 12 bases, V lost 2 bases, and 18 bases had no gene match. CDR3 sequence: CASGLIRPGLASQRQYF. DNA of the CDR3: TGTGCTAGTGGTTTGATCAGACCGGGACTAGCCTCTCAGCGTCAGTATTTT.

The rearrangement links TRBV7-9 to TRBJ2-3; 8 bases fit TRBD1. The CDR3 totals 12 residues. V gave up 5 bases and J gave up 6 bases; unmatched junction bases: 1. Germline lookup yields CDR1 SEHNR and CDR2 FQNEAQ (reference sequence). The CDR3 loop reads CASSQGADTQYF. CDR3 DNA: TGTGCCAGCAGCCAGGGGGCGGATACGCAGTATTTT.

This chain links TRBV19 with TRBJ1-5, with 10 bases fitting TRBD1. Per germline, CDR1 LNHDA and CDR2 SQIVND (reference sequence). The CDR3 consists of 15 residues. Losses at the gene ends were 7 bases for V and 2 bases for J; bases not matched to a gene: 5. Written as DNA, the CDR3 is TGTGCCAGTATTGACAGGGGGCGAGGCAATCAGCCCCAGCATTTT. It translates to CASIDRGRGNQPQHF.

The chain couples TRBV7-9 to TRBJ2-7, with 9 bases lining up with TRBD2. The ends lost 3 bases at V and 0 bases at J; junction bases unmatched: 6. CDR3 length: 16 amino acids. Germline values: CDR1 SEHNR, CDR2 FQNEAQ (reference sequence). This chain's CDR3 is CASSLGSSGSSYEQYF. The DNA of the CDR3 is TGTGCCAGCAGCTTGGGGAGTAGCGGGAGCTCCTACGAGCAGTACTTC.